The text below deals with one TCR beta chain. This clonotype was recorded at least ten times. Its cognate antigen has yet to be identified. Nothing much larger sits one base from this clone, and base qualities are not available. Total RNA and DNA were co-extracted from around 20-30 mg of bulk tissue with the AllPrep DNA/RNA mini kit, without cell sorting. Between late 2015 and 2016, roughly five patients in China with histopathologically diagnosed primary liver carcinoma had surgical resection. Patients had chronic HBV infection and were treatment-naive at sampling. Pieces of fresh tumor and adjacent tissue were cut in half, with one half kept in RNAlater at -80 degrees C and the other half sent for histology. Starting from approximately 500 ng total RNA, TCRbeta-specific cDNA was produced by reverse transcription with a constant-region primer and ProtoScript II reverse transcriptase. Three nested multiplex PCR rounds, following a slightly modified ARM-PCR procedure, were used to build the TCRbeta libraries. The first two PCR rounds used multiplex TRBV1-TRBV30 forward primers with a Cbeta reverse primer, each for 10 cycles. Sample barcodes and Illumina adapters were added in a final 25-cycle PCR with Deep VentR polymerase. Amplicons of 200-500 bp were gel-purified with a QIAquick gel extraction kit before sequencing. An Illumina HiSeq 2500 was used to sequence the TCRbeta amplicons with 250-bp paired-end reads. In the authors' own workflow: Reads were quality-trimmed with Trimmomatic v0.33, and paired reads were merged with FLASH v1.2.11 to recover full CDR3 sequences. MiGEC v1.2.1b assigned V, D and J germline segments to the rearranged TCRbeta sequences. VDJtools v1.0.0 computed clonotype statistics and Shannon-Wiener diversity indices. Except for diversity analysis, only the 250 most abundant clonotypes of each sample were used in subsequent analyses to reduce sampling bias. TCRdb cleaned the public reads at Q25 with fastp, built clones with MiXCR and kept in-frame beta chains. Merged by CDR3 protein, the rows form single entries marked with the most common genes and DNA. TCRdb's processing, not the authors', yielded these V and J calls. The sample yields roughly 86,000 distinct CDR3 sequences; around 70% were counted once. Around 30% of the sample is held by the ten biggest clonotypes.

The germline V gene sets CDR1 to LGHNA and CDR2 to YNFKEQ. V and J are trimmed by 3 bases and 7 bases, and the gene matches miss 9 bases of the junction. From its cysteine to its phenylalanine, the CDR3 spans 16 amino acids. CDR3 DNA only is kept here, 48 bases in frame from base 1. This entry is derived from a study of tumor-infiltrating lymphocytes in primary liver carcinoma (dated by TCRdb to 2015 to 2018). For the study in its entirety: The five patients, three men and two women aged 30 to 69 years, had hepatocellular carcinoma (four) or combined HCC and intrahepatic cholangiocarcinoma (one). For each liver tumor, the study sampled five regions along with adjacent normal tissue and blood, and applied TCRbeta repertoire sequencing, expression microarrays and whole-exome sequencing. Roughly 3.5 to 7.5 million productive TCRbeta reads were obtained per sample, and no significant difference in read depth was found between tissue types. A total of some 35 specimens from 5 patients went through TCRbeta repertoire sequencing, namely 25 tumor regions, 5 adjacent noncancerous liver tissues and 5 peripheral blood samples. Tumors of the five patients were stage T1-T3 N0M0 with maximum diameters of 4.2 to 10 cm. Repertoires from technical replicates were highly reproducible, with mean shared-clone rates near 0.89 and correlation coefficients above 0.95.

Study-wide findings and limitations: Repertoire overlap was higher between tumor regions (mean roughly 36%) than tumor-adjacent (approximately 17%) or tumor-blood (about 14%) pairs, consistent with antigen-driven expansion. Only the TCR beta chain was sequenced, so true repertoire diversity is likely underestimated because unpaired alpha chains were not captured. With just four or five patients in the study, the authors point out that the findings should be validated in a larger study. Compared with blood, tumors had a significantly larger share of the repertoire taken up by the top 250 clones (p = 0.039). Because the samples were bulk and unsorted, CD4+ and CD8+ T cell repertoires could not be compared.

Sequences were obtained from tumor-adjacent normal liver tissue. The receptor was isolated from a man between 35 and 55 years old with primary liver carcinoma and hepatitis B virus infection. This chain is built from TRBV4-2 and TRBJ2-1; TRBD2 lines up with 10 middle nucleotides. The CDR3 protein is CASSQGIAGGENEQFF. At the DNA level, the sequence is TGTGCCAGCAGCCAGGGGATAGCGGGAGGTGAAAATGAGCAGTTCTTC.